This T cell receptor (beta chain) stems from a study of cytomegalovirus exposure and HLA in healthy donors (dated by TCRdb to about 2017). Study-wide context: In an earlier analysis of some 550 of the donors, around 300 Gb of sequence data and 100 million or so unique TCR beta sequences from about 180 million T cells were reported. Typing coverage varied by locus: roughly 620-640 donors for A, B, C, DRB1 and DQB1; 522 for DQA1; 606 for DPA1; fewer than 480 for DPB1. Using immunosequencing, the study profiled T cell repertoires from 666 subjects and related those repertoires to cytomegalovirus serostatus. Among around 400 genotyped donors of the cohort, an average of about 240,000 unique TCR beta nucleotide sequences was sequenced per donor, of which roughly 18% were non-productive. In a later genetic analysis, genome-wide SNP genotypes for about three fifths of the roughly 670 donors were used, and that subset was treated as a discovery cohort. Several DR-DQ haplotypes were handled as single units for association and clustering, since linkage in the cohort was strong. About 280 gigabases of sequencing data and tens of millions of unique TCR sequences were included in an early release covering several hundred HLA-typed donors. An earlier analysis of several hundred of the donors applied high-throughput TCR beta sequencing to assess whether each TCR beta V gene segment acted as functional or pseudogenic. Among the roughly 390 genotyped donors, 75% to 90% belonged to the genetic ancestry cluster associated with self-reported Caucasian donors. Both class I and class II loci were covered by HLA typing, at four-digit resolution. Along with the roughly 670-subject first cohort, a separate validation cohort of about 110 different subjects was used. A later analysis re-analyzed previously published TCR beta repertoires from approximately 700 donors and added high-resolution HLA genotyping to study TCR occurrence patterns. Alongside the repertoire data, information on donor age, sex, ethnicity and CMV serostatus was compiled. The later analysis used no new phenotypic data to find candidate immune exposures, relying instead on TCR beta sequences and their occurrence across donors. All discovery cohort repertoires had been generated on a single sequencing platform. The study aimed to test whether cataloging public T cell receptors could reveal signatures of past pathogen exposure. High-throughput TCR immunosequencing, statistical association of individual TCRs with disease status, and machine learning were combined to predict cytomegalovirus infection status.

In total, around 600 healthy bone marrow donors made up the cohort. At the time of sampling, all cohort members were nominally healthy, though unrecorded immune exposures were likely present. The donor tested CMV seropositive and was one of the 289 seropositive cohort members. Every donor gave a peripheral blood sample, and the peripheral blood mononuclear cells from that sample were used for TCR beta sequencing. The Qiagen DNeasy Blood Extraction Kit was used to extract genomic DNA from the blood cell samples. The full study reports these points: When HLA alleles, especially DR and DQ, strongly co-occurred, attributing TCR associations to individual alleles was difficult. Sequencing depth was assumed to be roughly uniform across donors in the presence/absence analyses, though that assumption may not hold. In this cohort, only TCR beta chains were sequenced, and detectable features were limited by the absence of alpha or paired-chain data. In a later analysis, several top co-occurrence clusters were reported to appear linked to parvovirus B19, influenza, CMV and Epstein-Barr virus. The only immune exposure information available for the cohort was CMV serostatus. In a later analysis, about 16,000 TCR beta sequences were associated with specific HLA alleles at a false discovery rate of 0.05. Compared with the roughly 600-donor mean, donors in an Asian-associated ancestry cluster had fewer N-insertions in productive TCRs, according to a later genetic analysis. A further reported finding was that TCR beta sequences accurately predicted the HLA-A and HLA-B alleles for most subjects in the first cohort. Correlated functional status among segregating V segments might reflect linkage disequilibrium, but an unknown experimental factor could not be ruled out. A later analysis found that TCR association rates varied across HLA loci, with DRB1 alleles showing the most associated TCRs and HLA-C alleles the fewest. Because HLA typing was missing for some donors at each locus, association tests included only the typed subset. A cluster of highly shared sequence variants was judged likely to be a technical artifact of the sequencing pipeline. V-gene and J-gene trimming of TCR beta chains was associated with a missense DCLRE1C variant in a later genetic analysis, and the association was replicated in an independent cohort. Because counts were too low, about 18 rarely observed V segments, including chromosome 9 orphons, were excluded from the earlier analysis of about 500 of the donors. In an earlier analysis of 587 of the donors, most TCR beta V segments appeared in productive rearrangements about 87% or about 30% of the time, broadly matching IMGT annotations. Most TCR sequences were seen in very few donors, while some public TCRs were found in many individuals. In a later analysis, HLA-associated TCR beta chains were found to be more clonally expanded and to have lower generation probabilities than equally common non-associated chains. A few of the identified cytomegalovirus-associated TCR beta chains were confirmed in vitro to be specific for cytomegalovirus antigens. It was suggested by the authors that the approach could potentially be generalized to other disease states and immunological phenotypes. Most CMV-associated TCR beta chains appeared to be HLA-restricted in a later analysis, and the HLA associations seemed to be driven largely by CMV exposure. In both the original and validation cohorts, the classifier was reported to diagnose cytomegalovirus status with high specificity and sensitivity. In the study, some 160 TCR beta chains were listed as associated with cytomegalovirus.

Library generation was performed with the immunoSEQ multiplex PCR assay. The multiplex PCR relied on a mix of 60 forward primers for TCR Vbeta segments and 13 reverse primers for TCR Jbeta segments. The CDR3 region of rearranged TCR beta genes was amplified from genomic DNA by a multiplex PCR assay. The amplified TCR beta libraries were sequenced on the Illumina HiSeq System as 87-base-pair reads. In the authors' own workflow: A later analysis tallied 75 million to 85 million unique TCR beta chains across the roughly 610 repertoires, and around 12 million of those chains were shared by two or more donors. To remove PCR and sequencing errors, raw reads were error-corrected and collapsed into unique sequences using a nearest-neighbor algorithm that merged closely related sequences. Alignment of CDR3 sequences to IMGT reference sequences was used to assign V, D and J gene segments. Each retained sequence needed at least a six-nucleotide match to both a V gene segment and a J gene segment. Rearrangements were classified as productive when the CDR3 lacked stop codons and remained in frame with V and J, and all other rearrangements were classified as non-productive. Following IMGT convention, CDR3 was defined as the stretch from the second conserved V-encoded cysteine up to the conserved J-encoded phenylalanine. The earlier analysis of some 580 of the donors excluded any sequence lacking an unambiguous match to a single V gene segment. An earlier analysis of around 600 of the donors classified V segments as functional when productive rearrangements were above 56.7% and as segregating when the standard deviation between donors was above 5%. To diagnose cytomegalovirus status from the catalog of TCR beta chain sequences, a statistical classification framework was built. In a later analysis, V and J genes were assigned by comparing TCR nucleotide sequences against IMGT/GENE-DB human TR gene sequences. In a later analysis, CDR3 sequences and most-parsimonious VDJ recombination scenarios were assigned using the TCRdist pipeline. In a later analysis, every TCR beta chain was defined by the combination of its CDR3 amino acid sequence and its V-gene family, and reads without a unique V-gene family were dropped. A later analysis removed 500 to 600 highly shared, low-generation-probability nucleotide sequences to deal with suspected cross-contamination and a sequencing artifact. For each public chain, a later analysis derived a clonal expansion index from normalized ranks of inferred template counts within each repertoire. Generation probabilities in a later analysis came from a VDJ recombination model fitted to out-of-frame rearrangements, and those results were checked against IGoR. In a later analysis, TCR-TCR, TCR-HLA and TCR-CMV co-occurrence was scored with hypergeometric tests, and a repertoire-size bias correction was applied to TCR pairs. In a later analysis, false discovery rates were estimated by permuting HLA or CMV assignments 20 times. In a later analysis, co-occurring TCRs were grouped using DBSCAN, and TCRdist sequence similarity was added for clustering within HLA-allele-positive subsets. For co-occurrence clustering, repertoires with fewer than 30,000 or more than 120,000 public chains were excluded, along with 5 or 6 repertoires with anomalous nucleotide sharing. What TCRdb holds here is the immuneACCESS table cut down to in-frame rearrangements. Part of the clones is not present; checked against another copy, under half of the missing clones reflect an unresolved V gene, and the others are unexplained. That table gives V, J and clone size, and the DNA gave D and trimming. The sample profile shows about 90,000 clones; 55% to 75% of them were found once. Of the sample, around 15% is held by the ten largest clones.

On this clone itself: Its antigen remains undetermined. Per-nucleotide qualities are absent, and no much larger clonotype sits a single base away.

This receptor was obtained from a young woman in good health and CMV-seropositive. The source material was PBMCs.

The bases are TGTGCCAGCAGCCAAGCACGGACAGGTGAAGAGACCCAGTACTTC. Its amino acids are CASSQARTGEETQYF. The chain links TRBV4-2 with TRBJ2-5; TRBD1 aligns with 7 central bases. CDR1 LGHNA and CDR2 YNFKEQ are derived from the germline V gene. V is pruned by 1 base and J by 3 bases, leaving 5 bases of the junction without a gene match. The cysteine opens and the phenylalanine closes a CDR3 of 15 amino acids. Left in the record is the CDR3 DNA by itself, 45 bases read in frame from the first base.